This T cell receptor beta chain was retrieved from a study of blood T cells in healthy people across ages. This clonotype has more than one count but fewer than ten. Germline trimming cut 3 bases from V and 2 bases from J; bases unmatched to any gene: 8. The CDR3 is made up of 19 amino acids. The germline CDR1 and CDR2 sequences are SGDLS and YYNGEE. Combining a sample-barcoded 5' primer with a J-beta primer mix, a second PCR ran for roughly 6 to 12 cycles. TCRdb reprocessed the 5' RACE reads via MiXCR and lists one record per CDR3 protein. The sample holds around 1,000,000 distinct CDR3 sequences, 25% seen once. Separately, the same data were catalogued under a study of T cells of mothers and their children.

The J gene is TRBJ2-1, the V gene TRBV9, with 16 bases lining up with TRBD2. What was sequenced was blood. The source is a girl aged 2 to 9 in good health. CDR3 amino acids: CASSDGTSGGVIAYNEQFF. In nucleotides, the CDR3 is TGTGCCAGCAGCGATGGGACTAGCGGGGGGGTTATCGCCTACAATGAGCAGTTCTTC.